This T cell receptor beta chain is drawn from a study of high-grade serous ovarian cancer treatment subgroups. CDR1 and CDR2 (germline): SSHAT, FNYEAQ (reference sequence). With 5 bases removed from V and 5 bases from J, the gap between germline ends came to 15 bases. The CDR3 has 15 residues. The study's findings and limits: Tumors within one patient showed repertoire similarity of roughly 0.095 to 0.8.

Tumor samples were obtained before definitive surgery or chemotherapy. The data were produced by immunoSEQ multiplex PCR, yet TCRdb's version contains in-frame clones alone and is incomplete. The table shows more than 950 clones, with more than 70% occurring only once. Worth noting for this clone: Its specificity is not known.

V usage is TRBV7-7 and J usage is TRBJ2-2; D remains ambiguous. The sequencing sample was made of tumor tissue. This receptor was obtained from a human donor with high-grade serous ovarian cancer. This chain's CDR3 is CASSPRTGATGELFF. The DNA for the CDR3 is TGTGCCAGCAGCCCCCGGACGGGTGCTACCGGGGAGCTGTTTTTT.